The 29 T cell receptor beta chains below were found in one sample sequenced in a study of blood T cell repertoires in COVID-19. Produced via immunoSEQ multiplex PCR; TCRdb's table is partial and in-frame only. Found here are about 320,000 clones, 85% of them singletons; the top ten hold around 7.8%. Sequenced: peripheral blood. The receptors originated from a human donor in a cohort sampled during active COVID-19.

The chain carries TRBV7-2 and TRBJ2-7; possible D gene TRBD2, 6 bases. Trimming cost V 8 bases and J 0 bases, with 17 bases left between them. The CDR3 length is 15 residues. Looked up from germline, CDR1 is SGHTA and CDR2 is FQGNSA. The CDR3 DNA is TGTGCCAGCGGCCTGGCGGGGAGCCACTCCTACGAGCAGTACTTC. Protein sequence: CASGLAGSHSYEQYF.

The chain has TRBV5-1 and TRBJ2-3; 9 nucleotides line up with TRBD2. The CDR3 covers 17 residues. CDR1 and CDR2 from the germline V gene are SGHRS and YFSETQ. The trim removed 0 bases at V and 5 bases at J, leaving 10 bases unmatched. This chain's CDR3 is CASSLGVAGVEVDTQYF. The CDR3 coding sequence is TGCGCCAGCAGCTTGGGGGTAGCGGGGGTCGAAGTAGATACGCAGTATTTT.

The rearrangement links TRBV2 to TRBJ2-7; 7 nucleotides match TRBD1. Germline loops: CDR1 SNHLY, CDR2 FYNNEI. After removal of 3 bases from V and 3 bases from J, the junction contained 8 bases not matched to a gene. The CDR3 has 15 residues. This CDR3 reads CASSEGTAKYYEQYF. The DNA of the CDR3 is TGTGCCAGCAGTGAGGGGACAGCAAAGTACTACGAGCAGTACTTC.

V gene TRBV11-3 combines with J gene TRBJ2-1; TRBD2 is a possible D gene (5 bases). Trimming shortened V by 4 bases and J by 5 bases, and 9 bases separated the two germline ends. Germline V gene data show CDR1 as SGHNT and CDR2 as YENEEA. The CDR3 is 13 amino acids. The DNA for the CDR3 is TGTGCCAGCAGCTCGGACTTAAACAATGAGCAGTTCTTC. This codes for CASSSDLNNEQFF.

This chain joins TRBV6-5 and TRBJ2-2; no firm D call. This CDR3 contains 15 residues. Germline CDR1 MNHEY, CDR2 SVGAGI. V lost 0 bases and J lost 5, with 10 bases in between. CDR3 bases: TGTGCCAGCAGTTACTCACAAGTTTGGACCGGGGAGCTGTTTTTT. It yields the protein CASSYSQVWTGELFF.

This clone was recorded a few times. The chain employs TRBV7-9 and TRBJ1-2; 7 nucleotides match TRBD1. Germline V gives CDR1 SEHNR, CDR2 FQNEAQ (reference sequence). This CDR3 is built from 16 residues. The trim removed 5 bases at V and 4 bases at J, leaving 13 bases unmatched. The CDR3 DNA follows: TGTGCCAGCAGCCCGACCCGGGACAGCTCCTTCTATGGCTACACCTTC. Translated, it gives CASSPTRDSSFYGYTF.

CDR3 sequence (DNA): TGTGCCAGCAGCCATACTAGCGGCCAAGACTACGAGCAGTACTTC. It yields the protein CASSHTSGQDYEQYF. This rearrangement joins TRBV5-6 to TRBJ2-7; 8 bases line up with TRBD2. Germline V CDR1 and CDR2: SGHDT, YYEEEE. V was clipped by 4 bases and J by 3 bases; unmatched bases: 9. This CDR3 is 15 amino acids long.

The V call is TRBV7-8, the J call TRBJ1-4, with D unclear. CDR1 is SGHVS, CDR2 FQNEAQ, per germline. The CDR3 is 13 residues long. Trimming cost V 2 bases and J 11 bases, with 12 bases left between them. The CDR3 nucleotides read TGTGCCAGCAGCTTATCGTTCAGTACGAAACTGTTTTTT. It codes for CASSLSFSTKLFF.

The chain links TRBV7-9 to TRBJ2-7; the match to TRBD1 covers 8 bases. V dropped 5 bases and J dropped 1; count of bases not matched to a gene: 7. This CDR3 has 15 amino acids. Germline CDR1 SEHNR, CDR2 FQNEAQ (reference sequence). CDR3 loop: CASSVKQGVSYEQYF. The CDR3 DNA is TGTGCCAGCAGCGTCAAACAGGGGGTATCCTACGAGCAGTACTTC.

V and J are TRBV6-5 and TRBJ1-2, with 7 bases fitting TRBD1. The CDR3 spans 15 residues. V gave up 0 bases and J gave up 7 bases; unmatched junction bases: 8. From germline, CDR1 is MNHEY and CDR2 SVGAGI. Written as DNA, the CDR3 is TGTGCCAGCAGTTACTCCAGGGGACAGCGAGGTGGCTACACCTTC. Its translation is CASSYSRGQRGGYTF.

The chain uses TRBV29-1 and TRBJ2-3; 10 nucleotides line up with TRBD2. Germline trimming cut 6 bases from V and 1 base from J; bases unmatched to any gene: 7. The CDR3 covers 15 residues. Germline V gives CDR1 SQVTM, CDR2 ANQGSEA. The CDR3 sequence: CSVLSGRIGTDTQYF. The DNA for the CDR3 is TGCAGCGTACTTAGCGGGAGGATAGGCACAGATACGCAGTATTTT.

V and J are TRBV10-3 and TRBJ1-6; TRBD1 agrees at 10 bases. CDR1 is ENHRY and CDR2 is SYGVKD in the germline V gene. The length of the CDR3 is 16 residues. Unmatched junction bases numbered 11, after V lost 10 bases and J lost 5 bases. CDR3 protein: CATSGPTGGHNSPLHF. The CDR3 coding sequence is TGTGCCACCTCAGGCCCGACAGGGGGCCATAATTCACCCCTCCACTTT.

The V and J genes are TRBV5-1 and TRBJ1-1; D may be TRBD1 (6 bases). V lost 5 bases and J 3 bases, leaving 17 bases between the germline ends. The germline V gene has CDR1 SGHRS and CDR2 YFSETQ. The length of the CDR3 is 15 residues. CDR3 region: CASRSSGVSDTEAFF. The CDR3 coding sequence is TGCGCCAGCAGGAGCTCAGGGGTCTCGGACACTGAAGCTTTCTTT.

The V gene is TRBV29-1, the J gene TRBJ1-1; tentative D call: TRBD1 (5 bases). Germline V CDR1 and CDR2: SQVTM, ANQGSEA. V was shortened by 2 bases and J by 1 base, with 8 bases between the two germline ends. There are 13 residues in the CDR3. The CDR3 region has the DNA TGCAGCGTTGAACCAGGGTGGAACACTGAAGCTTTCTTT. It codes for CSVEPGWNTEAFF.

In the case of this clone: The sample has other DNA sequences that encode this CDR3 too. The rearrangement joins TRBV27 to TRBJ1-5, with 8 nucleotides matching TRBD1. CDR1 and CDR2 from the germline V gene are MNHEY and SMNVEV (reference sequence). With 3 bases clipped from V and 6 bases from J, the junction kept 4 bases outside the gene matches. This CDR3 spans 14 amino acids. For the CDR3, the DNA is TGTGCCAGCAGTTTGCAGGGGGCTAGTCAGCCCCAGCATTTT. Amino acid sequence: CASSLQGASQPQHF.

This clone showed up just a few times. The CDR3: CASRPGQGTTGELFF. The CDR3 coding sequence is TGTGCTAGCCGCCCGGGACAGGGAACCACCGGGGAGCTGTTTTTT. The rearrangement joins TRBV12-5 to TRBJ2-2; the match to TRBD1 covers 9 bases. Per germline, CDR1 LGHNT and CDR2 FRNRAP. V dropped 9 bases and J dropped 4; count of bases not matched to a gene: 9. The CDR3 runs 15 residues.

This clone was seen repeatedly, ten times or more. The rearrangement links TRBV2 to TRBJ1-2, with a weak D call TRBD1 (5 bases). CDR1 SNHLY and CDR2 FYNNEI come from the germline V gene. The V gene lost 2 bases and the J gene lost 7 bases, with 11 bases spanning the gap. This CDR3 is built from 13 residues. CDR3 coding DNA: TGTGCCAGCAGTGAACTCAGGGAGGCTGGCTACACCTTC. Amino acid sequence: CASSELREAGYTF.

The chain is built from TRBV19 and TRBJ2-3; TRBD2 might be the D (6 bases). Germline assignment: CDR1 LNHDA and CDR2 SQIVND (reference sequence). This CDR3 comprises 16 residues. Trimming cost V 3 bases and J 0 bases, with 13 bases left between them. The CDR3 region has the DNA TGTGCCAGTAGTATCTTTAGCGGATCTAGCACAGATACGCAGTATTTT. It translates to CASSIFSGSSTDTQYF.

The chain employs TRBV24-1 and TRBJ2-1; 7 bases align to TRBD1. Germline V gives CDR1 KGHDR, CDR2 SFDVKD. V was clipped by 4 bases and J by 2 bases; unmatched bases: 10. The CDR3 extends over 17 amino acids. The CDR3 here is CATSDHPRTGPYNEQFF. The CDR3 nucleotides read TGTGCCACCAGTGACCACCCCCGGACAGGACCCTACAATGAGCAGTTCTTC.

This clone was recorded once. Other DNA sequences from this sample encode an identical CDR3 as well. The chain couples TRBV20-1 to TRBJ1-1; D gene uncertain. Germline lookup yields CDR1 DFQATT and CDR2 SNEGSKA (reference sequence). V dropped 3 bases and J dropped 0 bases, with 8 bases sitting between them. The CDR3 has 13 residues. The CDR3: CSASSGMNTEAFF. The CDR3 DNA reads as TGCAGTGCTAGTTCAGGTATGAACACTGAAGCTTTCTTT.

This clone was picked up a small number of times. V is TRBV7-9 and J is TRBJ1-1, with 7 bases identical to TRBD1. Trimming at V came to 5 bases and at J to 6 bases, leaving 6 bases not matched to a gene. Germline lookup yields CDR1 SEHNR and CDR2 FQNEAQ (reference sequence). This CDR3 is built from 13 residues. As DNA, the CDR3 is TGTGCCAGCAGCCTAGACAGGGTACCTGAAGCTTTCTTT. Translating gives CASSLDRVPEAFF. Filled out from reference TRBV7-9 and TRBJ1-1, the complete variable domain reads DTGVSQNPRHKITKRGQNVTFRCDPISEHNRLYWYRQTLGQGPEFLTYFQNEAQLEKSRLLSDRFSAERPKGSFSTLEIQRTEQGDSAMYLCASSLDRVPEAFFGQGTRLTVV.

Written as DNA, the CDR3 is TGTGCCAGTAGCACCTATTCCCCCTCGACGGGACAAAAGAAAGTTTCTGGAAACACCATATATTTT. Its protein is CASSTYSPSTGQKKVSGNTIYF. The V and J genes are TRBV19 and TRBJ1-3, with D tentatively TRBD1 (6 bases). CDR3 length: 22 residues. Germline lookup yields CDR1 LNHDA and CDR2 SQIVND (reference sequence). V dropped 6 bases and J dropped 1 base, with 34 bases sitting between them.

This chain links TRBV10-1 with TRBJ1-1, with D perhaps TRBD1 (6 bases). With 10 bases removed from V and 1 base from J, the gap between germline ends came to 13 bases. Germline assignment: CDR1 WNHNN and CDR2 SYGVQD (reference sequence). The CDR3 consists of 13 residues. In DNA form, the CDR3 reads TGCGCCACTGCAAAACAGGGGAACACTGAAGCTTTCTTT. This translates into CATAKQGNTEAFF.

The V and J genes are TRBV24-1 and TRBJ1-2; 8 positions match TRBD1. V lost 3 bases to trimming and J lost 1 base; unmatched junction nucleotides: 3. This CDR3 is built from 15 residues. Per germline, CDR1 KGHDR and CDR2 SFDVKD. CDR3 sequence: CATSDRTGSNYGYTF. The CDR3 region has the DNA TGTGCCACCAGTGATCGGACAGGGAGTAACTATGGCTACACCTTC.

This chain uses TRBV2 with TRBJ1-2, with a tentative D call TRBD1 (6 bases). The germline V gene encodes CDR1 SNHLY and CDR2 FYNNEI. V lost 7 bases and J lost 6, with 15 bases in between. This CDR3 is built from 13 residues. DNA of the CDR3: TGTGCCAGCACCACAGACTCAGGGGATGGCTACACCTTC. Translated, it gives CASTTDSGDGYTF.

This chain's CDR3 is CASSLNQAGGRETQYF. The CDR3 DNA sequence: TGCGCCAGCAGCCTAAACCAGGCAGGGGGAAGAGAGACCCAGTACTTC. This sequence joins TRBV4-1 and TRBJ2-5, with 7 bases identical to TRBD1. V dropped 4 bases and J dropped 4; count of bases not matched to a gene: 12. The CDR3 has 16 residues. The germline V gene has CDR1 MGHRA and CDR2 YSYEKL.

The chain uses TRBV28 and TRBJ1-2; 7 bases agree with TRBD1. The V segment lost 5 bases and the J segment 8 bases; nucleotides outside the gene matches: 11. CDR1 MDHEN and CDR2 SYDVKM come from the germline V gene. This CDR3 is 14 amino acids long. CDR3 amino acids: CASSKGQAITGYTF. As DNA, the CDR3 is TGTGCCAGCAGTAAAGGACAGGCTATAACGGGCTACACCTTC.

The rearrangement links TRBV7-2 to TRBJ1-5; a weak D match, TRBD1 (5 bases). CDR3 size: 15 residues. CDR1 is SGHTA, CDR2 FQGNSA, per germline. With 1 base removed from V and 7 bases from J, the gap between germline ends came to 14 bases. The CDR3 spells CASSLVWGEGQPQHF. The CDR3 DNA follows: TGTGCCAGCAGCTTAGTTTGGGGGGAAGGGCAGCCCCAGCATTTT.

The chain is built from TRBV10-2 and TRBJ1-1; D gene unclear. V lost 7 bases, J lost 1 base, and 10 bases lay in between. The CDR3 consists of 13 residues. Germline assignment: CDR1 WSHSY and CDR2 SAAADI. The CDR3 reads CASKQVQNTEAFF. The CDR3 DNA reads as TGCGCCAGCAAGCAGGTCCAGAACACTGAAGCTTTCTTT.